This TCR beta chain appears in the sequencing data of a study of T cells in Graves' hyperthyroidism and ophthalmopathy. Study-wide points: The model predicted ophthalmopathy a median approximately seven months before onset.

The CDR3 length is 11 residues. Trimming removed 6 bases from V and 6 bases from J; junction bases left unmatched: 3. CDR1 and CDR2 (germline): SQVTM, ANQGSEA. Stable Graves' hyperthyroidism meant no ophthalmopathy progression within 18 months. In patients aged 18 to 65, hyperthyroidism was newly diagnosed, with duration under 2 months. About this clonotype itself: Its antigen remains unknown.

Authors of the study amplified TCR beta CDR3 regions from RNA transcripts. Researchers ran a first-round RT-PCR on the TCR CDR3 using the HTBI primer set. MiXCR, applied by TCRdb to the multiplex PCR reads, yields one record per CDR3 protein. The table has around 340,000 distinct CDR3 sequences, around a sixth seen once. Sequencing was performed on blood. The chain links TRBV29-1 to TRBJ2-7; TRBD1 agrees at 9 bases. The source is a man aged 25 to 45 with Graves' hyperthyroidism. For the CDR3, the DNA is TGCAGCGTCGGGACAGGGTCCGAGCAGTACTTC. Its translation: CSVGTGSEQYF.